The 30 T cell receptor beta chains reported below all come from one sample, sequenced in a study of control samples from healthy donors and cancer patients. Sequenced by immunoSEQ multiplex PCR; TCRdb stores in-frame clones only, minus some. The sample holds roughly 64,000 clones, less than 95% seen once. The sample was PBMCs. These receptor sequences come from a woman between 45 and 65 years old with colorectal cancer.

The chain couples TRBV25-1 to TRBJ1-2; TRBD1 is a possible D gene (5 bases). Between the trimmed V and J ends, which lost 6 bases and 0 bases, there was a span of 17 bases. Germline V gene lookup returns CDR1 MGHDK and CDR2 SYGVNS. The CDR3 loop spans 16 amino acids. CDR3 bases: TGTGCCAGCAGAGGAGACAGTCCGATCGCTAACTATGGCTACACCTTC. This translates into CASRGDSPIANYGYTF.

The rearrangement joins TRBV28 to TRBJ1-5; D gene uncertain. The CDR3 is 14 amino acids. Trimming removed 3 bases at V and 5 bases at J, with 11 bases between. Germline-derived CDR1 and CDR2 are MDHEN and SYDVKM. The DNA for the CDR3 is TGTGCCAGCAGTTTGCTCCGGGGAGATCAGCCCCAGCATTTT. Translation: CASSLLRGDQPQHF.

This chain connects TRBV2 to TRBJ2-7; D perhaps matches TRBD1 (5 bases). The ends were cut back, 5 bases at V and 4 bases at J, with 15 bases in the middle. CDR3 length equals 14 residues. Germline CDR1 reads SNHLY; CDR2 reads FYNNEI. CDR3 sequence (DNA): TGTGCCAGCAGTTTCCAGGGTCCGATATACGAGCAGTACTTC. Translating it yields CASSFQGPIYEQYF.

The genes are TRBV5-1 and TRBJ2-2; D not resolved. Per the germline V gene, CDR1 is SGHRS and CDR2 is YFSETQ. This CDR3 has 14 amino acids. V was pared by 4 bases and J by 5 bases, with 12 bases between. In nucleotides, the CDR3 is TGCGCCAGCAGCCCCGAATACGGTACCGGGGAGCTGTTTTTT. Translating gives CASSPEYGTGELFF.

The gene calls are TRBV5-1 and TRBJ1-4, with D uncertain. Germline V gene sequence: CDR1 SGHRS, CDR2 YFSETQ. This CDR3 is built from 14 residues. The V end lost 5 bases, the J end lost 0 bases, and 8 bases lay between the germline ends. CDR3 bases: TGCGCCAGCAGTCGGGCTGCAACTAATGAAAAACTGTTTTTT. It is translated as CASSRAATNEKLFF. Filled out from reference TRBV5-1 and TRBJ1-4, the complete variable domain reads KAGVTQTPRYLIKTRGQQVTLSCSPISGHRSVSWYQQTPGQGLQFLFEYFSETQRNKGNFPGRFSGRQFSNSRSEMNVSTLELGDSALYLCASSRAATNEKLFFGSGTQLSVL.

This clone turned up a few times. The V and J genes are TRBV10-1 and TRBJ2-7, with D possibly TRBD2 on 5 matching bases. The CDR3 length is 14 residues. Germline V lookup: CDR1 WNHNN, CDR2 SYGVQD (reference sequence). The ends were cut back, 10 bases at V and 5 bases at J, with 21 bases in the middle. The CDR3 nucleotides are TGCGCCACCTCAAACTCCGGAGGATCCGACGAGCAGTACTTC. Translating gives CATSNSGGSDEQYF.

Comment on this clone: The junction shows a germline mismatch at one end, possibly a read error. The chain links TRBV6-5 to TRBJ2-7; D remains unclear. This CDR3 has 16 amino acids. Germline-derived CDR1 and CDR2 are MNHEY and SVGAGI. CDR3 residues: CASSNSDGKSSYEQYF. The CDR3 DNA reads TGTGCCAGCAGTAACTCGGACGGAAAAAGCTCCTACGAGCAGTACTTC.

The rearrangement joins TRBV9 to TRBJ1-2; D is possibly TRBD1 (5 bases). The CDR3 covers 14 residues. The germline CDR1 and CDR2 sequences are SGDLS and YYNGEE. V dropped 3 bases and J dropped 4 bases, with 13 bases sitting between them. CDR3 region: CASSATVTGYGYTF. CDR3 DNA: TGTGCCAGCAGCGCGACAGTCACCGGCTATGGCTACACCTTC. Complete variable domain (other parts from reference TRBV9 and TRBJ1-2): DSGVTQTPKHLITATGQRVTLRCSPRSGDLSVYWYQQSLDQGLQFLIQYYNGEERAKGNILERFSAQQFPDLHSELNLSSLELGDSALYFCASSATVTGYGYTFGSGTRLTVV.

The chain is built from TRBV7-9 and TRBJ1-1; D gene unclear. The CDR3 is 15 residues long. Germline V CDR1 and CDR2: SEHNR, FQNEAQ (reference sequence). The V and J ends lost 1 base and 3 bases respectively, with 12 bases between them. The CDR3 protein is CASSLEWAVDTEAFF. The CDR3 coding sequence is TGTGCCAGCAGCTTAGAATGGGCGGTGGACACTGAAGCTTTCTTT. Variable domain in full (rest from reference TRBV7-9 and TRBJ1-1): DTGVSQNPRHKITKRGQNVTFRCDPISEHNRLYWYRQTLGQGPEFLTYFQNEAQLEKSRLLSDRFSAERPKGSFSTLEIQRTEQGDSAMYLCASSLEWAVDTEAFFGQGTRLTVV.

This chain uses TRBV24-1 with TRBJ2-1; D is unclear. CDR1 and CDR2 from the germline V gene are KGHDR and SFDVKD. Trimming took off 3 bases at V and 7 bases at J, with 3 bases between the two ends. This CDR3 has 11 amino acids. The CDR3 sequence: CATSDRNEQFF. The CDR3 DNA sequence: TGTGCCACCAGTGATCGGAATGAGCAGTTCTTC.

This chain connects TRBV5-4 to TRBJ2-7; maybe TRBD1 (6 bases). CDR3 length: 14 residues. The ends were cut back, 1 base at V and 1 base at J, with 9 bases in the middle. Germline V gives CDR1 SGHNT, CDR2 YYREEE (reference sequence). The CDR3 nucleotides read TGTGCCAGCAGCTTGACAGGGAGATCCTACGAGCAGTACTTC. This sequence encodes CASSLTGRSYEQYF.

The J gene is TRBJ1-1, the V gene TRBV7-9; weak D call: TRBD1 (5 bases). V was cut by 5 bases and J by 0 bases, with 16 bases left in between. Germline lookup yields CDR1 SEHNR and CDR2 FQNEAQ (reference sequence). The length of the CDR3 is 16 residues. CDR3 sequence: CASSRGRGNMNTEAFF. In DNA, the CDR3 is TGTGCCAGCAGCCGGGGGAGGGGAAACATGAACACTGAAGCTTTCTTT.

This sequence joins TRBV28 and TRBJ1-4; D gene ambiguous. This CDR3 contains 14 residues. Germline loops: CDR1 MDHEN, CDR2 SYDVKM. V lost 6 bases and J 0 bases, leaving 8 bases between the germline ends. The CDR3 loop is CASRKIATNEKLFF. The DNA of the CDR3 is TGTGCCAGCAGAAAGATAGCAACTAATGAAAAACTGTTTTTT.

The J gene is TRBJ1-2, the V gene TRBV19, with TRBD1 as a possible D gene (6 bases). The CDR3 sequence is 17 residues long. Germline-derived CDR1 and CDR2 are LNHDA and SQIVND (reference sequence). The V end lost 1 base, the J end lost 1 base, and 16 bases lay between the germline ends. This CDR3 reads CASSIAHRTAVNYGYTF. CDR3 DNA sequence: TGTGCCAGTAGTATAGCCCACCGGACAGCCGTTAACTATGGCTACACCTTC.

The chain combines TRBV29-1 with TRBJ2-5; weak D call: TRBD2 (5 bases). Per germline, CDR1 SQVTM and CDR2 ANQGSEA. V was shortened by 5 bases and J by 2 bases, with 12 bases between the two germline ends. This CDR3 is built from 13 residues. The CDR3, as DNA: TGCAGCGTTTCTGCGGGTGGTCAAGAGACCCAGTACTTC. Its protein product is CSVSAGGQETQYF.

CDR3 DNA: TGTGCCAGCTCAACCGGGACAGGAAGCTCTGGGGCCAACGTCCTGACTTTC. Translation: CASSTGTGSSGANVLTF. V usage is TRBV18 and J usage is TRBJ2-6; the match to TRBD1 covers 8 bases. Germline CDR1 and CDR2: KGHSH and LQKENI. The V and J ends lost 5 bases and 0 bases, in that order; junction bases with no gene match: 6. There are 17 residues in the CDR3.

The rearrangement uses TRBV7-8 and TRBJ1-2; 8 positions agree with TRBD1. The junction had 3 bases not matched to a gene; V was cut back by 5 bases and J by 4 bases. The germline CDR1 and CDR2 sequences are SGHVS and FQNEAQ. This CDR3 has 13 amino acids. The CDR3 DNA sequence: TGTGCCAGCAGCCCGACAGGGGCCTATGGCTACACCTTC. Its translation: CASSPTGAYGYTF.

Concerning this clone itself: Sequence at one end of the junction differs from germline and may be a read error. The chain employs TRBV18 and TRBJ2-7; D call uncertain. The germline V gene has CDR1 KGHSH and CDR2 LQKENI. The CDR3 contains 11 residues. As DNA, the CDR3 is TGTGCCAGCTCACCCTCCCACGAGCAGTACTTC. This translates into CASSPSHEQYF.

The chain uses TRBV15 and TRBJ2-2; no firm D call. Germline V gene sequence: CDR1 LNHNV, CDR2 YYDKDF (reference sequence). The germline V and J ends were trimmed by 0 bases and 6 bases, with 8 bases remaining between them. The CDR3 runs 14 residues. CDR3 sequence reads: CATSRDRVAGELFF. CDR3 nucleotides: TGTGCCACCAGCAGAGATCGGGTGGCCGGGGAGCTGTTTTTT.

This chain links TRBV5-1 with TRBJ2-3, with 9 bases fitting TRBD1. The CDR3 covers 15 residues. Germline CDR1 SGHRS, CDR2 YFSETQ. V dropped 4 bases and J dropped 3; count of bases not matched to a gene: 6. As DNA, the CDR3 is TGCGCCAGCAGCGGGGGGACAGGGTCGACAGATACGCAGTATTTT. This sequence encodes CASSGGTGSTDTQYF.

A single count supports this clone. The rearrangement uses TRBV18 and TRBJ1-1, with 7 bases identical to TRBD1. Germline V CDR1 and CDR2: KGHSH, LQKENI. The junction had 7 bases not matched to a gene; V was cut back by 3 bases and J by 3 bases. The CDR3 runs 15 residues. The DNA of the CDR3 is TGTGCCAGCTCACCTGACAGGGTTCGGTACACTGAAGCTTTCTTT. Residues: CASSPDRVRYTEAFF. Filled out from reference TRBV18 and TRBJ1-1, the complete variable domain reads NAGVMQNPRHLVRRRGQEARLRCSPMKGHSHVYWYRQLPEEGLKFMVYLQKENIIDESGMPKERFSAEFPKEGPSILRIQQVVRGDSAAYFCASSPDRVRYTEAFFGQGTRLTVV.

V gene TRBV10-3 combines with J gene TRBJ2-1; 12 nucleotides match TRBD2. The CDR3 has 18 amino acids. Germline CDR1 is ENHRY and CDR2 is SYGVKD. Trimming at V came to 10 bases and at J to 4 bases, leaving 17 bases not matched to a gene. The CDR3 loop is CATSTGLRTSGKYNEQFF. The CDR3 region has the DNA TGTGCCACCTCGACGGGACTCAGGACTAGCGGGAAATACAATGAGCAGTTCTTC.

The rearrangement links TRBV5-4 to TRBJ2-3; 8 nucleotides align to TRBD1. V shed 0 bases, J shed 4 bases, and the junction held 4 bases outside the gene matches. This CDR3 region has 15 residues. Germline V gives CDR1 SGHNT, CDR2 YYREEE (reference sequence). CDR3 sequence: CASSLVAQGADTQYF. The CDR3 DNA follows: TGTGCCAGCAGCTTGGTCGCACAGGGGGCAGATACGCAGTATTTT.

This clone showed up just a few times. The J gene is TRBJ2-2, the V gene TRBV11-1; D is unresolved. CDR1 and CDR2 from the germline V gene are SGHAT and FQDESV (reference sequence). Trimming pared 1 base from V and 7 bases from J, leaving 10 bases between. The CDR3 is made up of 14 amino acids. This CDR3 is CASSLGPADGELFF. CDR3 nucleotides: TGTGCCAGCAGCTTAGGACCAGCCGACGGGGAGCTGTTTTTT.

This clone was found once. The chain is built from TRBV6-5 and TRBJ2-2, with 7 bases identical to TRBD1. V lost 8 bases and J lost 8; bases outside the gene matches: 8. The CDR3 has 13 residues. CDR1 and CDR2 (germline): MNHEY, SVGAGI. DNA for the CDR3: TGTGCCAGCGGGACAGATTTGCGGGGGGAGCTGTTTTTT. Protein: CASGTDLRGELFF.

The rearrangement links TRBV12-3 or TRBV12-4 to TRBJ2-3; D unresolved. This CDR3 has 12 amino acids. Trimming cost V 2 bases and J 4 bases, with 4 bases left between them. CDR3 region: CASSLRPDTQYF. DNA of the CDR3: TGTGCCAGCAGTTTAAGGCCAGATACGCAGTATTTT.

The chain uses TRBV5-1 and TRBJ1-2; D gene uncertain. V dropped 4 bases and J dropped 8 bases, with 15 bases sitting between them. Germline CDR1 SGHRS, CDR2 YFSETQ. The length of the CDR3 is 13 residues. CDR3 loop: CASSPDGQGGYTF. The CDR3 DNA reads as TGCGCCAGCAGCCCGGACGGGCAAGGGGGCTACACCTTC.

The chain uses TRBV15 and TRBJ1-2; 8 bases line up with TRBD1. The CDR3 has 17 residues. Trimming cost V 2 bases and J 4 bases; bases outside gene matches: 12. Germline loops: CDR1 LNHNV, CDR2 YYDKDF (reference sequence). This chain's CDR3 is CATSRWGQDDLRYGYTF. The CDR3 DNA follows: TGTGCCACCAGCAGATGGGGACAGGACGACCTACGCTATGGCTACACCTTC.

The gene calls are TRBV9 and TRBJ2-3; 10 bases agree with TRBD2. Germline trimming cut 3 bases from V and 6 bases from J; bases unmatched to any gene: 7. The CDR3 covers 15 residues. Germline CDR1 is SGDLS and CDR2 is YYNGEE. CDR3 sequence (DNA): TGTGCCAGCAGCGCTGGACTAGCGGCTGGGGATACGCAGTATTTT. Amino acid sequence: CASSAGLAAGDTQYF. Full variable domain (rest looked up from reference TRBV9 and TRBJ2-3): DSGVTQTPKHLITATGQRVTLRCSPRSGDLSVYWYQQSLDQGLQFLIQYYNGEERAKGNILERFSAQQFPDLHSELNLSSLELGDSALYFCASSAGLAAGDTQYFGPGTRLTVL.

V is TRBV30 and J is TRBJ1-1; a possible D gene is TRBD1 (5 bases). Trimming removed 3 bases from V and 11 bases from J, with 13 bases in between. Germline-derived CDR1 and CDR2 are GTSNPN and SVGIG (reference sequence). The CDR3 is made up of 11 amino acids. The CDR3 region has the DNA TGTGCCTGGAGCCCAGACAGTCGGGCTTTCTTT. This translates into CAWSPDSRAFF.